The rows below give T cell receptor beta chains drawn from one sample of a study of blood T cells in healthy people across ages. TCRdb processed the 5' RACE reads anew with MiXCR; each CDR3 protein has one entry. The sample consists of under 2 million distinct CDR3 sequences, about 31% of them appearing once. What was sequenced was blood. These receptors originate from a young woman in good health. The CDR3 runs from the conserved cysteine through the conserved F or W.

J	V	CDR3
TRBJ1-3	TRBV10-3	CAISESGGNENTIYF
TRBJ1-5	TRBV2	CASKYQDSNQPQHF
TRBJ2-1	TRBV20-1	CSARVRRGGRYNEQFF
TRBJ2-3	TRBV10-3	CTISESRTSVTDTQYF
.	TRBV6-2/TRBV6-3	CASTQGGTSGRKQYF
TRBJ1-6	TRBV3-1	CASSHQGIDAPLHF
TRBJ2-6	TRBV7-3	CASSGDSGANVLTF
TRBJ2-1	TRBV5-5	CASSLEPAEQFF
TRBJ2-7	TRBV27	CASGNRLSGQGVYEQYF
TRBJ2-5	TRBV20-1	CSALPRQEQETQYF
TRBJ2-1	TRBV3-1	CASSQYAARGNEQFF
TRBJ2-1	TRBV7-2	CASSFLVGSYNEQFF
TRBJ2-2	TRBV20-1	CSATPGGPTGELFF
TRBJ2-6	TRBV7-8	CASSLGAGKGWASGANVLTF
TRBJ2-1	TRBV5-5	CASSLTSGRAVHEQFF
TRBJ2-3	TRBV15	CATTQPGRNTDTQYF
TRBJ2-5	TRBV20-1	CSVQPGTGEYF
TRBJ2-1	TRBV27	CARLAGGRANEQFF
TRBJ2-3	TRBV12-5	CASGLGGSTDTQYF
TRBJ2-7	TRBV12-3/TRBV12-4	CASSLWQGMYEQYF
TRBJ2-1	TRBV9	CASSPPGGDYNEQFF
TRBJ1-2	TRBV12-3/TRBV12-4	CASSSGRDYGYTF
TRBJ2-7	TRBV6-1	CAGGKGGSYEQYF
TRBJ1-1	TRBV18	CASSPEDRPGTEAFF
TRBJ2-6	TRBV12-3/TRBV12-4	CASSFLGEYGANVLTF
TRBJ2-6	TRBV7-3	CASSLIPTGANVLTF
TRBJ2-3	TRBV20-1	CSAVPSTDTQYF
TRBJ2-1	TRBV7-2	CASSLWGLRDNGQFF
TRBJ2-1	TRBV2	CASSEISGAYNEQFF
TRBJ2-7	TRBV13	CASSLGGPAGGPYF
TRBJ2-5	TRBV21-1	CASDGTSGIETQYF
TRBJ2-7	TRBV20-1	CSARGTADYEQYF
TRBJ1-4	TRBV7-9	CASSLIIWDGDEKLFF
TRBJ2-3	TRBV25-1	CAVRGRATAGTDTQYF
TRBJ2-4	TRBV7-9	CASSLFGARGQNIQYF
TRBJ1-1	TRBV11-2	CASSPHRINPPEAFF
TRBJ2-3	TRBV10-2	CASRTLAGDTQYF
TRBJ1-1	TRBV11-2	CASSRISGRGRVGAFF
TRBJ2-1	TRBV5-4	CASSLAGGFDNEQFF
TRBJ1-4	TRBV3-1	CASSLFDNEKLFF
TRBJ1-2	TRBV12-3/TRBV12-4	CASSSIPGRGYGYTF
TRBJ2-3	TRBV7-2	CASSLRARRNTQYF
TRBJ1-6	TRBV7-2	CARRTGQGLKDYNSPLHF
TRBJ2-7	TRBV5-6	CASSPRQGFSYEQYF
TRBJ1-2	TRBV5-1	CASSPIGQALYGYTF
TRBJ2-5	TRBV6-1	CASSDGIAGGQETQYF
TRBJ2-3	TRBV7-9	CASSLWDRGGGTQYF
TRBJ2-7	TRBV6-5	CASSYSTWGTYEQYF
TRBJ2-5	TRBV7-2	CASSLAGGLRATQYF
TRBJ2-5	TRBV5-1	CASSLQDSEETQYF
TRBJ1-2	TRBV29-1	CSVSIGYGYTF
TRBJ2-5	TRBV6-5	CATNPRGETQYF
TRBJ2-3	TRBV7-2	CASSEGLRETDTQYF
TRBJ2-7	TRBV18	CASSPLPGAEQYF